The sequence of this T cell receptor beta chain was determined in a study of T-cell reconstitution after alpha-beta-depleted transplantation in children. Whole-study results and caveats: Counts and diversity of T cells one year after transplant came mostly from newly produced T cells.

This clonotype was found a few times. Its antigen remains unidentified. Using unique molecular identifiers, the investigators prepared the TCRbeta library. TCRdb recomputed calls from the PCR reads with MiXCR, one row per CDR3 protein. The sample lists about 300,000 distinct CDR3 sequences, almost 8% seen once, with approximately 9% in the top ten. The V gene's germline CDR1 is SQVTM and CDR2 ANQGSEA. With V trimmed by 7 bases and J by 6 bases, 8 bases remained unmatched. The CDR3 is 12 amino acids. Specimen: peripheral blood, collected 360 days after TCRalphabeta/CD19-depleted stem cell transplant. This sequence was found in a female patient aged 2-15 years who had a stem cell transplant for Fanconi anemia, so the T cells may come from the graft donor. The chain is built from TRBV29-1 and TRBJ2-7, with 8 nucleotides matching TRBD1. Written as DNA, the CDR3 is TGCAGCGCTCTGCAGGGGGCCCGCGAGCAGTACTTC. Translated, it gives CSALQGAREQYF.